The 3 T cell receptor beta chains presented below share a single source sample, sequenced in a study of HIV-infected patients and healthy controls. Roughly three months, about 14 weeks, into antiretroviral therapy, follow-up blood was collected. The repertoire came from unfractionated whole blood and reflected all unsorted peripheral T cells. Approximately 500 ng RNA was reverse transcribed with alpha and beta constant-region primers. Using multiplexing indices, alpha and beta chain libraries were generated apart by chain-specific third strand synthesis. Using its own MiXCR run on the 5' RACE reads, TCRdb lists one record per CDR3 protein. The repertoire includes about 5,000 distinct CDR3 sequences, 20% of them detected once, and almost 30% sits in the top ten. This material consisted of blood, taken during antiretroviral therapy. All receptors derive from an adult with HIV infection.

A word on this clonotype: A much larger clone differs from this one at a single base, so this may be a read error. The rearrangement joins TRBV7-9 to TRBJ2-2; perhaps TRBD2 as D (5 bases). The CDR3 is made up of 16 amino acids. Germline V lookup: CDR1 SEHNR, CDR2 FQNEAQ (reference sequence). The chain's CDR3 is CASSLRTGLNTWELFF. The DNA of the CDR3 is TGTGCCAGCAGCTTAAGGACGGGATTGAACACCTGGGAGCTGTTTTTT.

This clonotype was recorded at least ten times. The CDR3 DNA reads TGCGCCAGCAGCCACCGAACCGGGGCTGGAGGGTCAGAGACCCAGTACTTC. Amino acid sequence: CASSHRTGAGGSETQYF. J is TRBJ2-5 and V is TRBV5-1; a weak D match, TRBD2 (6 bases). V was cut by 4 bases and J by 4 bases, with 23 bases left in between. The CDR3 contains 17 residues. Germline V lookup: CDR1 SGHRS, CDR2 YFSETQ.

This clonotype is judged medium-sized (0.01 to 0.1%). The V and J genes are TRBV7-2 and TRBJ1-5; no firm D call. Germline loops: CDR1 SGHTA, CDR2 FQGNSA. CDR3 length: 14 amino acids. V shed 1 base and J shed 2 bases, with 6 bases lying between them. CDR3 DNA: TGTGCCAGCAGCTTAGGGGAAGGCAATCAGCCCCAGCATTTT. It translates to CASSLGEGNQPQHF.